The clone carrying this T cell receptor (beta chain) has at least ten counts. This sample was included in a study of human T cells and chemical hapten exposure. Trimming removed 5 bases at V and 6 bases at J, with 17 bases between. This CDR3 comprises 15 residues. Germline V CDR1 and CDR2: SGHVS, FNYEAQ. Time point meaning: patch test 2, 6 weeks after DPC sensitization. Regarding treatment: therapeutic diphenylcyclopropenone sensitization with weekly scalp DPC. The drawing of blood occurred before each patch test was applied. The template was total RNA from unfractionated whole blood. TCRdb re-called the RACE reads with MiXCR, one entry per CDR3 protein. The data hold roughly 380,000 distinct CDR3 sequences, with about 6.3% observed a single time.

Sequenced here: whole blood, sampled in connection with sensitization to the hapten diphenylcyclopropenone (DPC). The chain links TRBV7-6 to TRBJ2-1, with D perhaps TRBD1 (6 bases). The clonotype comes from a woman between 18 and 30 years old with alopecia areata. Some clones in this sample may be carry-over from other donors' samples. In DNA, the CDR3 is TGTGCCAGCAGCCCCCTAGGGGGTAGATCCAATGAGCAGTTCTTC. Translation gives CASSPLGGRSNEQFF.